The clone carrying this TCR beta chain was seen a few times. TCRdb itself ran the 5' RACE reads through MiXCR, one entry per CDR3 protein. Of tens of thousands of distinct CDR3 sequences detected, approximately 14% appear once; the ten largest clones hold around 56%. This entry is derived from a study of spatial heterogeneity in lung cancer. Whole-study context: On average, each unique TCR and UMI combination appeared more than ten times in raw reads.

Specified time point: sample taken at primary tumor resection. Whole RNA, which was extracted from tumor, nontumor lung tissue or frozen PBMC, was sequenced without any cell sorting. Germline loops: CDR1 MNHEY, CDR2 SMNVEV (reference sequence). This CDR3 contains 11 residues. Trimming pared 7 bases from V and 0 bases from J, leaving 3 bases between. This material consisted of PBMCs, taken at surgery. V gene TRBV27 combines with J gene TRBJ1-1; D call uncertain. This receptor was identified in a male donor with early-stage non-small cell lung cancer. CDR3 sequence (DNA): TGTGCCAGCATGTTGAACACTGAAGCTTTCTTT. Translation: CASMLNTEAFF.